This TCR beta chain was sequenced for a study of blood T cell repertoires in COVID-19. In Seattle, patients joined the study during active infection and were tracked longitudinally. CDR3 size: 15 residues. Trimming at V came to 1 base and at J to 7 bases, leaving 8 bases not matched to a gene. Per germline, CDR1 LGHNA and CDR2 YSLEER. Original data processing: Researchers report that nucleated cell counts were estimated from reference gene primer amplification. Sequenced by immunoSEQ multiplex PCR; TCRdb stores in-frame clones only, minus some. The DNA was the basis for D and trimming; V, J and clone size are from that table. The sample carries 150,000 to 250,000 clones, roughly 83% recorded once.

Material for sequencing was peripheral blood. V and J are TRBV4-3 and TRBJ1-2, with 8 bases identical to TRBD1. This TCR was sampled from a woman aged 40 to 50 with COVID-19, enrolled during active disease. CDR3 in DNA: TGCGCCAGCAGCCAAGCAAGAGACAGGGGTGGTGGCTACACCTTC. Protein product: CASSQARDRGGGYTF.